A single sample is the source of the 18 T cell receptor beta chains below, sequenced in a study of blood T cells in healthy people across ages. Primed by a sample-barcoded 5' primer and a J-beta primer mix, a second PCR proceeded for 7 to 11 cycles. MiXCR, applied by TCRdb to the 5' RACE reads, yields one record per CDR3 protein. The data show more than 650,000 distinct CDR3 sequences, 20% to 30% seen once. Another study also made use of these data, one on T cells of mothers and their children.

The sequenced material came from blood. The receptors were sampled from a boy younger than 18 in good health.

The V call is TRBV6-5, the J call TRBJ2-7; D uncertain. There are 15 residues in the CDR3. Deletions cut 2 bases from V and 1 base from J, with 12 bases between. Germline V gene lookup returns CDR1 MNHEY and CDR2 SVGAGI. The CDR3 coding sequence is TGTGCCAGCAGTTACAATTTAGGTGGGTCCTACGAGCAGTACTTC. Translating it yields CASSYNLGGSYEQYF.

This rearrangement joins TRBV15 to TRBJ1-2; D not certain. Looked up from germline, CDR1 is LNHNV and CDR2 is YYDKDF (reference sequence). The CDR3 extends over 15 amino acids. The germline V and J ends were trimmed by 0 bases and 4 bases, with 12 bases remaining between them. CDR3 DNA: TGTGCCACCAGCAGAGATCTCGAACAAATCTATGGCTACACCTTC. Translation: CATSRDLEQIYGYTF.

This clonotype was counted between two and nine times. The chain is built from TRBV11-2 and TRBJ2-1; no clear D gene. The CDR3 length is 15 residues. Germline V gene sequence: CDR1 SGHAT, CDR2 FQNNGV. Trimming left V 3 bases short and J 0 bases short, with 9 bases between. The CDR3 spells CASSFPPVSYNEQFF. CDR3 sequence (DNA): TGTGCCAGCAGCTTTCCCCCCGTCTCCTACAATGAGCAGTTCTTC.

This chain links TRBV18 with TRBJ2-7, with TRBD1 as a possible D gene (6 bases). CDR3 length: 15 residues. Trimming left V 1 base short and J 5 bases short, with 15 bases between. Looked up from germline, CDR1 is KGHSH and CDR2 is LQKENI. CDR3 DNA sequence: TGTGCCAGCTCACCACAGTCACAGGGTAGGAACGAGCAGTACTTC. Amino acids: CASSPQSQGRNEQYF.

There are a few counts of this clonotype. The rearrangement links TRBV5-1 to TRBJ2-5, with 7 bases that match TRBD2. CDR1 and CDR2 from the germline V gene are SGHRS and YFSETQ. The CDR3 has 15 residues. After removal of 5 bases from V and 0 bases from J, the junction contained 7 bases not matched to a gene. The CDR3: CASRGGGVNQETQYF. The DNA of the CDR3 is TGCGCCAGCAGAGGTGGGGGGGTAAACCAAGAGACCCAGTACTTC.

CDR3: CASSLQHQETQYF. Written as DNA, the CDR3 is TGTGCCAGCAGTCTTCAGCATCAAGAGACCCAGTACTTC. This chain links TRBV6-5 with TRBJ2-5; D is unclear. Looked up from germline, CDR1 is MNHEY and CDR2 is SVGAGI. This CDR3 comprises 13 residues. V was shortened by 5 bases and J by 2 bases, with 9 bases between the two germline ends.

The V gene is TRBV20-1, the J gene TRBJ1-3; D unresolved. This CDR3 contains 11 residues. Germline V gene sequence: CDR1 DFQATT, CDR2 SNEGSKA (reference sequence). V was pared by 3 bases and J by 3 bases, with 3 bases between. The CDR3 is CSASFGNTIYF. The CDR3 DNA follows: TGCAGTGCTAGTTTTGGAAACACCATATATTTT.

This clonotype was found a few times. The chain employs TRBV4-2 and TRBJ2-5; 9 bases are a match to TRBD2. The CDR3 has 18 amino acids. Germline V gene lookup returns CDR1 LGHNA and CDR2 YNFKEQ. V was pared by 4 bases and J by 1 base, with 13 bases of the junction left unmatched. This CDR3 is CASSPRAASGASQETQYF. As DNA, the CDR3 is TGTGCCAGCAGCCCAAGAGCGGCTAGCGGGGCCTCCCAAGAGACCCAGTACTTC.

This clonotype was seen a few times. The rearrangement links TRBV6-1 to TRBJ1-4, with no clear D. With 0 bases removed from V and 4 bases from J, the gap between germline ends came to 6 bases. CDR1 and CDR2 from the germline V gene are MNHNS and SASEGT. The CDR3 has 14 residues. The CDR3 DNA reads TGTGCCAGCAGTGAAGCTCCGGTTAATGAAAAACTGTTTTTT. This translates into CASSEAPVNEKLFF.

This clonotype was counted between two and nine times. CDR3 bases: TGTGCCAGCATTAGGGAGGGTAGACGGCGGGCTCCCTACGAGCAGTACTTC. Translating gives CASIREGRRRAPYEQYF. V and J are TRBV28 and TRBJ2-7; TRBD2 aligns across 7 bases. The germline gives CDR1 MDHEN, CDR2 SYDVKM. This CDR3 region has 17 residues. Trimming at V came to 7 bases and at J to 2 bases, leaving 17 bases not matched to a gene.

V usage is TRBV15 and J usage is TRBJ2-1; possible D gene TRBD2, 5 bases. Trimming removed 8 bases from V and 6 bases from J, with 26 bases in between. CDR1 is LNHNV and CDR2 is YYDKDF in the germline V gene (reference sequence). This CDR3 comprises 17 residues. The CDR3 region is CATGSSYGVSLFNEQFF. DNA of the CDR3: TGTGCCACCGGTTCCAGCTACGGGGTATCCCTTTTCAATGAGCAGTTCTTC.

The chain's CDR3 is CASSYRVGAYEQYF. CDR3 coding DNA: TGTGCCAGCAGTTACAGGGTAGGGGCCTACGAGCAGTACTTC. The chain links TRBV6-6 to TRBJ2-7; D possibly corresponds to TRBD1 (5 bases). Trimming stripped 2 bases from V and 2 bases from J, with 10 bases between. Germline V gene data show CDR1 as MNHNY and CDR2 as SVGAGI (reference sequence). The CDR3 covers 14 residues.

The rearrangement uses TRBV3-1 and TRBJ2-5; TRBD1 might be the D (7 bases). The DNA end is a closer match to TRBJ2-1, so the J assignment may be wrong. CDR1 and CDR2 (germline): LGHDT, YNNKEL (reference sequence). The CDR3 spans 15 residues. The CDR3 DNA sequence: TGTGCCAGCAGCTACTCAGGGGGGTGGCGGAGAGAGCAGTTCTTC. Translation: CASSYSGGWRREQFF.

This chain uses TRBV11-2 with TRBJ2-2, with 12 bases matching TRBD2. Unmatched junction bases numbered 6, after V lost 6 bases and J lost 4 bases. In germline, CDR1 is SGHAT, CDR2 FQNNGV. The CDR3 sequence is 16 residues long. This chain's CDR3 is CASSITSGGFTGELFF. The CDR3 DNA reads TGTGCCAGCAGTATTACTAGCGGGGGGTTCACCGGGGAGCTGTTTTTT.

CDR3 sequence: CASSQDRDSTTYEQYF. CDR3 coding DNA: TGTGCCAGCAGCCAAGATCGGGACAGTACTACCTACGAGCAGTACTTC. The chain links TRBV3-1 to TRBJ2-7, with 7 bases aligning to TRBD1. V was pared by 0 bases and J by 2 bases, with 7 bases of the junction left unmatched. The CDR3 extends over 16 amino acids. Looked up from germline, CDR1 is LGHDT and CDR2 is YNNKEL (reference sequence).

CDR3 sequence: CASSRDSGNQPQHF. In nucleotides, the CDR3 is TGTGCCAGCAGCCGGGACTCGGGCAATCAGCCCCAGCATTTT. The chain carries TRBV7-9 and TRBJ1-5; the D gene is possibly TRBD1 (5 bases). V lost 5 bases and J lost 2, with 10 bases in between. CDR3 size: 14 residues. Germline V gene sequence: CDR1 SEHNR, CDR2 FQNEAQ (reference sequence).

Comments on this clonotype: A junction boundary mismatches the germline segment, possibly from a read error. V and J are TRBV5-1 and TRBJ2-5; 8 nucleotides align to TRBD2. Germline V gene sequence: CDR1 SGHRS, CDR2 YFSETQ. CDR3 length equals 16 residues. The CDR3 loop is CASSFISGASKETRYF. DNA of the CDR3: TGCGCCAGCAGCTTTATTAGCGGGGCCTCAAAGGAGACCCGGTACTTC.

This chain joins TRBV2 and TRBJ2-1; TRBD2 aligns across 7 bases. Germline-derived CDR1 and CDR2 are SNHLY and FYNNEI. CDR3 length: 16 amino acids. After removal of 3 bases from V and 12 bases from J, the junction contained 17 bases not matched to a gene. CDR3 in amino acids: CASSDDPTLIGEGQFF. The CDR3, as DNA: TGTGCCAGCAGTGATGACCCCACCCTCATCGGGGAGGGGCAGTTCTTC.